The 9 T cell receptor beta chains below were found in one sample sequenced in a study of blood T cell repertoires in COVID-19. TCRdb's copy holds only in-frame clones and misses some; the assay was immunoSEQ multiplex PCR. Of 150,000 to 200,000 clones listed, roughly 80% are singletons. The sample taken for sequencing was peripheral blood. All receptors derive from an older man with acute or convalescent COVID-19.

This chain joins TRBV6-2 or TRBV6-3 and TRBJ2-5, with TRBD2 identical over 9 bases. This CDR3 is built from 20 residues. J lost 3 bases, V lost 0 bases, and 17 bases had no gene match. From germline, CDR1 is MNHEY and CDR2 SVGEGT. CDR3 protein: CASSYSLFGTSSRMEETQYF. In nucleotides, the CDR3 is TGTGCCAGCAGTTACTCTCTGTTCGGGACTAGCAGCAGGATGGAAGAGACCCAGTACTTC.

This chain joins TRBV2 and TRBJ1-2, with TRBD1 matching 7 bases. The germline CDR1 and CDR2 sequences are SNHLY and FYNNEI. The CDR3 spans 14 residues. V trimming: 4 bases; J trimming: 8 bases; junction bases outside the gene matches: 10. For the CDR3, the DNA is TGTGCCAGCAGTGGGAAACCGACAGGGAACGGCTACACCTTC. Amino acid sequence: CASSGKPTGNGYTF.

The gene calls are TRBV5-5 and TRBJ1-4; 8 positions match TRBD1. The CDR3 covers 13 residues. The V gene's germline CDR1 is SGHKS and CDR2 YYEKEE (reference sequence). J was trimmed by 11 bases and V by 3 bases; bases with no gene match: 6. CDR3 DNA: TGTGCCAGCAGCTCGGGGGGACAGGTCAAACTGTTTTTT. Amino acids: CASSSGGQVKLFF.

The J gene is TRBJ2-1, the V gene TRBV11-3; 11 nucleotides match TRBD2. CDR1 and CDR2 from the germline V gene are SGHNT and YENEEA. The junction had 9 bases not matched to a gene; V was cut back by 0 bases and J by 2 bases. The CDR3 spans 19 residues. CDR3 sequence reads: CASSLDQQGTSGAYNEQFF. CDR3 nucleotides: TGTGCCAGCAGCTTAGATCAACAGGGGACTAGCGGAGCCTACAATGAGCAGTTCTTC.

This chain links TRBV28 with TRBJ2-1; D might be TRBD1 (5 bases). CDR1 is MDHEN, CDR2 SYDVKM, per germline. This CDR3 has 16 residues. Trimming pared 3 bases from V and 5 bases from J, leaving 17 bases between. The CDR3 protein is CASSLALGLGNNEQFF. CDR3 bases: TGTGCCAGCAGTTTGGCCTTGGGGCTAGGGAACAATGAGCAGTTCTTC. Complete variable domain (other parts from reference TRBV28 and TRBJ2-1): DVKVTQSSRYLVKRTGEKVFLECVQDMDHENMFWYRQDPGLGLRLIYFSYDVKMKEKGDIPEGYSVSREKKERFSLILESASTNQTSMYLCASSLALGLGNNEQFFGPGTRLTVL.

The CDR3 bases are TGTGCCAGCAGACCGACAGGGACTAATTCACCCCTCCACTTT. This sequence encodes CASRPTGTNSPLHF. The gene calls are TRBV6-6 and TRBJ1-6, with 7 positions matching TRBD1. Germline V gene data show CDR1 as MNHNY and CDR2 as SVGAGI (reference sequence). CDR3 length: 14 residues. The junction had 5 bases not matched to a gene; V was cut back by 6 bases and J by 6 bases.

The chain combines TRBV1 with TRBJ2-7; the DNA was not used to check the table's D call, TRBD2. TRBV1 is classified as a pseudogene. This CDR3 region has 20 residues. The CDR3 nucleotides are TGCACCAGCCGCTCTACCGGGACTAGCGGGGGGGCTACAAGCTCCTACGAGCAGTACTTC. This sequence encodes CTSRSTGTSGGATSSYEQYF.

This rearrangement joins TRBV12-5 to TRBJ2-5; a possible D gene is TRBD2 (7 bases). Germline CDR1 LGHNT, CDR2 FRNRAP. This CDR3 comprises 17 residues. V shed 3 bases and J shed 1 base, with 18 bases lying between them. CDR3: CASGFGGLREPQETQYF. CDR3 DNA: TGTGCTAGTGGTTTCGGGGGGCTACGGGAGCCCCAAGAGACCCAGTACTTC.

This clone showed up just once. The rearrangement links TRBV15 to TRBJ2-4; possibly TRBD2 for D (7 bases). The CDR3 extends over 15 amino acids. The germline V gene encodes CDR1 LNHNV and CDR2 YYDKDF (reference sequence). Trimming stripped 4 bases from V and 6 bases from J, with 16 bases between. Here the CDR3 DNA reads TGTGCCACCAGCAAAGGGGGGGCTCGGGGAAACATTCAGTACTTC. Protein product: CATSKGGARGNIQYF.